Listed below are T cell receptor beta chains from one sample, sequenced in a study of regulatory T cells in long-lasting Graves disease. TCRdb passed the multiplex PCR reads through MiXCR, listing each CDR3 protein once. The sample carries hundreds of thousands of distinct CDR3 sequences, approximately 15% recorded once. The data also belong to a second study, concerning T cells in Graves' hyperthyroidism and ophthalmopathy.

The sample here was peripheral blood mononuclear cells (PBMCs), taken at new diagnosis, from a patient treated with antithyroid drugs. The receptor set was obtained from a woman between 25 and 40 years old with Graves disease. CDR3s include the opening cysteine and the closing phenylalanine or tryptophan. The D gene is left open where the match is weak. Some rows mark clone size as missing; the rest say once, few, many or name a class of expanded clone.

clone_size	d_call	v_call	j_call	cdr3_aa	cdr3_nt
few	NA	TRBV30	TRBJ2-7	CAWSTGSSYEQYF	TGTGCCTGGTCGACAGGCTCCTCCTACGAGCAGTACTTC
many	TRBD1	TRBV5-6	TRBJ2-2	CASSRGQGNTGELFF	TGTGCCAGCAGCCGGGGACAGGGGAACACCGGGGAGCTGTTTTTT
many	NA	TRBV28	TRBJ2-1	CASSFQPINEQFF	TGTGCCAGCAGTTTCCAGCCGATCAATGAGCAGTTCTTC
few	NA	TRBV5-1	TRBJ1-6	CASSPTGGDWRPLHF	TGCGCCAGCAGCCCGACAGGAGGAGACTGGCGACCCCTCCACTTT
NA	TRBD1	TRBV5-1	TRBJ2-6	CASSLADRGVAGANVLTF	TGCGCCAGCAGCTTGGCGGACAGGGGGGTGGCTGGGGCCAACGTCCTGACTTTC
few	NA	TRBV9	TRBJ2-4	CASSVGGGAKNIQYF	TGTGCCAGCAGCGTTGGGGGTGGAGCCAAAAACATTCAGTACTTC
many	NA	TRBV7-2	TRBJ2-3	CASSRGFGASTDTQYF	TGTGCCAGTTCCCGGGGGTTTGGGGCAAGCACAGATACGCAGTATTTT
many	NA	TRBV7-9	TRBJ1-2	CASSLVPGGAYGYTF	TGTGCCAGCAGCTTAGTTCCGGGGGGGGCCTATGGCTACACCTTC
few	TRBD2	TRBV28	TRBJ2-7	CASSFPSTPGLAGGPRSYEQYF	TGTGCCAGCAGTTTTCCGTCGACTCCGGGACTAGCGGGAGGGCCTCGCTCCTACGAGCAGTACTTC
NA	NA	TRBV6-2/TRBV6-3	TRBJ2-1	CASSYSGPGNEQFF	TGTGCCAGCAGTTACTCGGGGCCTGGCAATGAGCAGTTCTTC
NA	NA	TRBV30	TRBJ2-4	CAWDAGLTKNIQYF	TGTGCCTGGGACGCGGGCCTCACCAAAAACATTCAGTACTTC
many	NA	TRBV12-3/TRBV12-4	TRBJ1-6	CASTLAGDQRSPLHF	TGTGCCAGCACTTTAGCTGGGGACCAGAGGTCACCCCTCCACTTT
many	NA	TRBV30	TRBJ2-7	CAWSQEGPSYEQYF	TGTGCCTGGAGCCAGGAGGGGCCCTCCTACGAGCAGTACTTC
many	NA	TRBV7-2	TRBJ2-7	CASSLLSEQYF	TGTGCCAGCAGCTTACTTTCCGAGCAGTACTTC
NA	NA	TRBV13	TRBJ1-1	CASSLFGLGAGGTFF	NA
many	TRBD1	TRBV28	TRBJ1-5	CASRKGQGPQPQHF	TGTGCCAGCCGAAAAGGACAGGGCCCTCAGCCCCAGCATTTT
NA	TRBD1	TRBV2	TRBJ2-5	CASSEAPGQGGKTQYF	TGTGCCAGCAGTGAAGCCCCGGGACAGGGGGGGAAGACCCAGTACTTC
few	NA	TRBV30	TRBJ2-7	CAWSVGQGHYEQYF	TGTGCCTGGAGTGTCGGTCAGGGCCACTACGAGCAGTACTTC
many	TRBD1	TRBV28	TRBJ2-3	CAITYGTASTDTQYF	TGTGCCATCACTTACGGGACAGCTAGCACAGATACGCAGTATTTT
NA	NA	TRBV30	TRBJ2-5	CAWSPGIETQYF	TGTGCCTGGAGCCCAGGGATAGAGACCCAGTACTTC